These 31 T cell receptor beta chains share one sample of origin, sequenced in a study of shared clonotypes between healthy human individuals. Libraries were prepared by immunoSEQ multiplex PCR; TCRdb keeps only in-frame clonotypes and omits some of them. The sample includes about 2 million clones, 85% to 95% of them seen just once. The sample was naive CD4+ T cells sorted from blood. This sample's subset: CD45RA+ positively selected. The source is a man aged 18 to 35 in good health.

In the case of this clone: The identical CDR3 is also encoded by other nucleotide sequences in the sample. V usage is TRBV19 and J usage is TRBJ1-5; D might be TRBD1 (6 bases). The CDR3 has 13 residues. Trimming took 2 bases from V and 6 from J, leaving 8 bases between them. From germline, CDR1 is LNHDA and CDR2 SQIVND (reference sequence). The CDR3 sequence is CASSIQGSQPQHF. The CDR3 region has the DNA TGTGCCAGTAGTATACAGGGGAGTCAGCCCCAGCATTTT.

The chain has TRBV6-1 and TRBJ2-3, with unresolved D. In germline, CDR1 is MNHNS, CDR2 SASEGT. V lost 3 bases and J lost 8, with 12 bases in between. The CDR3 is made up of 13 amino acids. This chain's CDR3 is CASSEALTGTQYF. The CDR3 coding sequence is TGTGCCAGCAGTGAGGCGCTAACGGGTACGCAGTATTTT.

In nucleotides, the CDR3 is TGTGCCAGCAGCTTAGGTCCCCAAACCTACGAGCAGTACTTC. Translated, it gives CASSLGPQTYEQYF. The rearrangement links TRBV7-2 to TRBJ2-7; no definite D call. The CDR3 has 14 residues. V lost 1 base to trimming and J lost 2 bases, with 9 bases between them. CDR1 and CDR2 from the germline V gene are SGHTA and FQGNSA.

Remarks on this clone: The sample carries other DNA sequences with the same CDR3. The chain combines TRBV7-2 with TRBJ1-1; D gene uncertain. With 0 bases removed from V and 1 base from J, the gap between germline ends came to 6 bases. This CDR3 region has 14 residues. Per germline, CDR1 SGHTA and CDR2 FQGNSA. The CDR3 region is CASSLARGNTEAFF. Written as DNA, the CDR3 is TGTGCCAGCAGCTTAGCGCGAGGGAACACTGAAGCTTTCTTT.

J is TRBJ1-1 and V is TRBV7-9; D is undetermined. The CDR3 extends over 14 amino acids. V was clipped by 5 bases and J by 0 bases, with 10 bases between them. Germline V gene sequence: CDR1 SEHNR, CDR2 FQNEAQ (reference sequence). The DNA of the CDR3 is TGTGCCAGCAGCAAGGACGGATTGAACACTGAAGCTTTCTTT. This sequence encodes CASSKDGLNTEAFF.

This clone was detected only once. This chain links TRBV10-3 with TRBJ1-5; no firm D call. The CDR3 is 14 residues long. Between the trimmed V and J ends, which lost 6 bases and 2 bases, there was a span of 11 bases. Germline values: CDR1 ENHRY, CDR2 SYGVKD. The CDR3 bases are TGTGCCATCAGAGGAGGGATGGGCAATCAGCCCCAGCATTTT. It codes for CAIRGGMGNQPQHF.

CDR3 nucleotides: TGTGCCAGCAGCTTAAAGGCTGGGGGGGCGAAAGGCTACACCTTC. Encoded protein: CASSLKAGGAKGYTF. V gene TRBV7-2 combines with J gene TRBJ1-2; the D gene is possibly TRBD1 (6 bases). Germline loops: CDR1 SGHTA, CDR2 FQGNSA. V shed 2 bases and J shed 8 bases, with 18 bases lying between them. The CDR3 length is 15 residues.

The CDR3: CASSIRSQRGMNTEAFF. CDR3 DNA: TGCGCCAGCAGCATACGATCACAGCGCGGAATGAACACTGAAGCTTTCTTT. This chain connects TRBV5-1 to TRBJ1-1, with D unresolved. The CDR3 is 17 residues long. V lost 4 bases to trimming and J lost 0 bases, with 19 bases between them. CDR1 and CDR2 from the germline V gene are SGHRS and YFSETQ.

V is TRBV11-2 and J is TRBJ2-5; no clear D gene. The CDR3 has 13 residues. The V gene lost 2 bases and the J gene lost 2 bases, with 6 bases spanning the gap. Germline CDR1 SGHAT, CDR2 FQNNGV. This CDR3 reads CASSLTWQETQYF. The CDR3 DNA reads TGTGCCAGCAGCTTAACGTGGCAAGAGACCCAGTACTTC. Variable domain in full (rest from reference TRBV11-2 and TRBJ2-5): EAGVAQSPRYKIIEKRQSVAFWCNPISGHATLYWYQQILGQGPKLLIQFQNNGVVDDSQLPKDRFSAERLKGVDSTLKIQPAKLEDSAVYLCASSLTWQETQYFGPGTRLLVL.

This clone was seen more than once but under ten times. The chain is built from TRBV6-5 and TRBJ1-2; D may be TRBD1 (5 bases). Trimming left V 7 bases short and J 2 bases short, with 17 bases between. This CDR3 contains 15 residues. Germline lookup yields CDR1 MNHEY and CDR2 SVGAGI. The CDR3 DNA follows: TGTGCCAGCACCGTGGGGACCGGAAGGAACTATGGCTACACCTTC. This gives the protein CASTVGTGRNYGYTF.

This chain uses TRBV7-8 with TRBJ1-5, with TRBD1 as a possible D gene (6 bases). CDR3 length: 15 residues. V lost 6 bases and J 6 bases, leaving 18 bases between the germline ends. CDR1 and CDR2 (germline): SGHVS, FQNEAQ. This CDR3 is CASSTTGISSQPQHF. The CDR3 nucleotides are TGTGCCAGCAGTACAACAGGGATATCGAGTCAGCCCCAGCATTTT.

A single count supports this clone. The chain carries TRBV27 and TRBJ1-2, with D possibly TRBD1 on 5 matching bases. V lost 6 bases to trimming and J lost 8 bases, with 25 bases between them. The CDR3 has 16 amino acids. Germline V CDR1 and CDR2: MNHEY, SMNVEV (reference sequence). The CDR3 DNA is TGTGCCAGCAGGACCGCGATACCTGGGGCAGGGAGCGGCTACACCTTC. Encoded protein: CASRTAIPGAGSGYTF.

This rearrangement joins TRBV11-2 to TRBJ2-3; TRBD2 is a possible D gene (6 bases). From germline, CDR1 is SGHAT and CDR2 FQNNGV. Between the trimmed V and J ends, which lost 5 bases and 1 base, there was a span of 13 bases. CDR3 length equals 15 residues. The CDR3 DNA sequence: TGTGCCAGCAGCCTGGACTGGGGGGGCACAGATACGCAGTATTTT. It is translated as CASSLDWGGTDTQYF.

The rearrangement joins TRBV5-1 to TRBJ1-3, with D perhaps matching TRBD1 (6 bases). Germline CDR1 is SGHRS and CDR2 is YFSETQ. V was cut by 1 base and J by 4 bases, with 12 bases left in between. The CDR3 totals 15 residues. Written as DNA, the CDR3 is TGCGCCAGCAGCTTGCTGGGGGGCGGCGGAAACACCATATATTTT. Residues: CASSLLGGGGNTIYF.

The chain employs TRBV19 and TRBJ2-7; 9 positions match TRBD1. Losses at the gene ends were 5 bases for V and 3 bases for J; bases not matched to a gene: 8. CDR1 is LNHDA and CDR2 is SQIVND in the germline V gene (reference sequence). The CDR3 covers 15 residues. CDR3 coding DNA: TGTGCCAGTAGTGCGCCGGGACAGGGCAACTACGAGCAGTACTTC. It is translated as CASSAPGQGNYEQYF.

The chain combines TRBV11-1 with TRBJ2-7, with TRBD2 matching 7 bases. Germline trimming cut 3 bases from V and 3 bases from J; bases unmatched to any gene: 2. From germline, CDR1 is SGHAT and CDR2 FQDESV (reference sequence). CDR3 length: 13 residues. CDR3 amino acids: CASSFVAGYEQYF. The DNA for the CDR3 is TGTGCCAGCAGCTTCGTAGCGGGCTACGAGCAGTACTTC.

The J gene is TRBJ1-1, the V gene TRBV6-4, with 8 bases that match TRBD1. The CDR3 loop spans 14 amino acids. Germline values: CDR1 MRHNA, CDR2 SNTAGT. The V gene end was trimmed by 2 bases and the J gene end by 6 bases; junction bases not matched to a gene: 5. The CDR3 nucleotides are TGTGCCAGCAGTGACGGGCAGGGGGCGGCTGAAGCTTTCTTT. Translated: CASSDGQGAAEAFF.

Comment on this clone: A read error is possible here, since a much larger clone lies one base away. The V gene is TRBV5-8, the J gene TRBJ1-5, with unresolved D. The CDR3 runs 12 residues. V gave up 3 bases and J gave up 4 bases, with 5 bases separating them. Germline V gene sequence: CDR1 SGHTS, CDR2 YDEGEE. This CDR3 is CASSYGNQPQHF. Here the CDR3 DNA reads TGTGCCAGCAGCTACGGGAATCAGCCCCAGCATTTT.

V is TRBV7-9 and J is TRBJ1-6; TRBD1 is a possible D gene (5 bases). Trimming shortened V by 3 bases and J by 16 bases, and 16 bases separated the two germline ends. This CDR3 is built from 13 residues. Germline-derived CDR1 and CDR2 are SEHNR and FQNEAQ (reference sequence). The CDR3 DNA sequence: TGTGCCAGCAGCTTGGGACCTCCAATCTGGCTCCACTTT. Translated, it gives CASSLGPPIWLHF.

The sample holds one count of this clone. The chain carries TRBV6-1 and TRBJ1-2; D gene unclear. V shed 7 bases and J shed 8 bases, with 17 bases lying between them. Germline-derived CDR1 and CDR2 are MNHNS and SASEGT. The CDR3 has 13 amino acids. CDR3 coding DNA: TGTGCCAGCATTCCCGGACCGTCCGCGGGCTACACCTTC. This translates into CASIPGPSAGYTF.

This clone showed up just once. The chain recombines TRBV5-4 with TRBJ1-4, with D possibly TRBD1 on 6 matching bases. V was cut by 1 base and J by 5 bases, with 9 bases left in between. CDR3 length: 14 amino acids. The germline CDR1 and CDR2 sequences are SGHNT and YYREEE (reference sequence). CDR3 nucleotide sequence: TGTGCCAGCAGCTTGAAGGGGGGAAATGAAAAACTGTTTTTT. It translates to CASSLKGGNEKLFF.

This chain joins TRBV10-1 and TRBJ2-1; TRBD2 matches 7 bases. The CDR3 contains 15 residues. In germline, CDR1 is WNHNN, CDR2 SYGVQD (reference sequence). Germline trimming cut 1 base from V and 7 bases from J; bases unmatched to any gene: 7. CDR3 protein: CASSEYRLAANEQFF. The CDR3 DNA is TGCGCCAGCAGTGAGTACCGACTAGCTGCTAATGAGCAGTTCTTC.

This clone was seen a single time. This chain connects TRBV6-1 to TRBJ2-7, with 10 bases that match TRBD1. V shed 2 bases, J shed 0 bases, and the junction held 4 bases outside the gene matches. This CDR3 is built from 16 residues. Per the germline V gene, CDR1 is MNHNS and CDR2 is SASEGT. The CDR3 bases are TGTGCCAGCAGTGAACGACGGACAGGGGGCTCCTACGAGCAGTACTTC. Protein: CASSERRTGGSYEQYF.

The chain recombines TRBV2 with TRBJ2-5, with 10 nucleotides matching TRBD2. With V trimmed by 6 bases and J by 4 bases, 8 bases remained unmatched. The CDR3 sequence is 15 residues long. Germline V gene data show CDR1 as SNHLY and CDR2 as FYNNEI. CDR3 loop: CASRDLAGVGETQYF. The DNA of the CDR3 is TGTGCCAGCAGAGACCTAGCGGGAGTCGGAGAGACCCAGTACTTC.

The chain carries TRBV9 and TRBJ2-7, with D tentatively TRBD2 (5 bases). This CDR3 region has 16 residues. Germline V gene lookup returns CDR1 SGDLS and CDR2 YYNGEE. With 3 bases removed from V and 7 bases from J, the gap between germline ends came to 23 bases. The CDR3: CASSAGIQNAPAEQYF. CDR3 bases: TGTGCCAGCAGCGCGGGGATACAGAACGCCCCGGCGGAGCAGTACTTC.

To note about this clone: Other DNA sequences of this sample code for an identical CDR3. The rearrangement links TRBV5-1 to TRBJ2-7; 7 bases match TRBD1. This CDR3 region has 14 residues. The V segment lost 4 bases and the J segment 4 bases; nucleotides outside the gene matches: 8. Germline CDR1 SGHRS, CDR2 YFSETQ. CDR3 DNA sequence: TGCGCCAGCAGCCTACGAACAGGGGCGTACGAGCAGTACTTC. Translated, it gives CASSLRTGAYEQYF. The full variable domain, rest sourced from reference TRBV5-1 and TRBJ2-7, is KAGVTQTPRYLIKTRGQQVTLSCSPISGHRSVSWYQQTPGQGLQFLFEYFSETQRNKGNFPGRFSGRQFSNSRSEMNVSTLELGDSALYLCASSLRTGAYEQYFGPGTRLTVT.

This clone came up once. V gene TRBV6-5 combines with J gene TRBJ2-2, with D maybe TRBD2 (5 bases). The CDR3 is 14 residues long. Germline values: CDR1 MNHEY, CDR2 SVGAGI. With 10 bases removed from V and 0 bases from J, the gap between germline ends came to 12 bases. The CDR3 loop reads CATRLLPNTGELFF. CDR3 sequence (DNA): TGTGCCACCAGACTATTACCGAACACCGGGGAGCTGTTTTTT.

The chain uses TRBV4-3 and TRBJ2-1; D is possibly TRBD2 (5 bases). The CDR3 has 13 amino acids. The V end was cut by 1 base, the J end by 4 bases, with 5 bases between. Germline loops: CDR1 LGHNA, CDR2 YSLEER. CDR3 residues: CASSQGGYNEQFF. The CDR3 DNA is TGCGCCAGCAGCCAAGGAGGGTACAATGAGCAGTTCTTC.

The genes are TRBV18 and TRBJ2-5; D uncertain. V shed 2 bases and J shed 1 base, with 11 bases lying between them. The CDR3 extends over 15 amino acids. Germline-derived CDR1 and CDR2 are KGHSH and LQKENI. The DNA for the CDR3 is TGTGCCAGCTCACCAAGGTTAGCAGCCCAAGAGACCCAGTACTTC. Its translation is CASSPRLAAQETQYF.

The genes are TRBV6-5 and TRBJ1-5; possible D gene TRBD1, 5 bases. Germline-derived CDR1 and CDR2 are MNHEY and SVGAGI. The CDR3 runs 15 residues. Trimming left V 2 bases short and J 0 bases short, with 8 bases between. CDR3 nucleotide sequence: TGTGCCAGCAGTTACGACAGTTATAGCAATCAGCCCCAGCATTTT. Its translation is CASSYDSYSNQPQHF.

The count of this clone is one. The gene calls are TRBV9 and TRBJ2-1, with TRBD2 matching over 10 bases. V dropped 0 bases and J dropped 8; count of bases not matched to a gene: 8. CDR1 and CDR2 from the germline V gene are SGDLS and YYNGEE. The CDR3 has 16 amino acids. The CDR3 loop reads CASSVEVAGGRDEQFF. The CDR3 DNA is TGTGCCAGCAGCGTAGAGGTAGCGGGAGGTCGCGATGAGCAGTTCTTC.